This TCR beta chain was captured by sequencing in a study of blood T cell repertoires in COVID-19. The wider study: In each case, the material was cDNA or gDNA derived from T cells, B-cell-depleted T cells, or PBMCs.

Individuals aged roughly 18 to 90 years were recruited from around 22 US areas. Allocation to cohorts depended on clinical history reported by the participants. Authors' methods: Counts of nucleated cells, estimated from reference gene primer amplification, were obtained. Sequenced by immunoSEQ multiplex PCR; TCRdb stores in-frame clones only, minus some. Clone size and the V and J calls come from that table; the DNA yielded D and trimming. This table has about 220,000 clones, almost 90% appearing once. This clone was recorded once. This TCR derives from a woman aged 50 to 60 with acute COVID-19. Sequences were obtained from PBMCs or T cells enriched from blood (not recorded which).

The DNA for the CDR3 is TGTGCCAGCAGCCTAGTGGGACAGGGGGCGGAGACCCAGTACTTC. Translation gives CASSLVGQGAETQYF. This chain uses TRBV9 with TRBJ2-5; 12 bases are shared with TRBD1. This CDR3 has 15 residues. Losses at the gene ends were 4 bases for V and 5 bases for J; bases not matched to a gene: 6. Per the germline V gene, CDR1 is SGDLS and CDR2 is YYNGEE.